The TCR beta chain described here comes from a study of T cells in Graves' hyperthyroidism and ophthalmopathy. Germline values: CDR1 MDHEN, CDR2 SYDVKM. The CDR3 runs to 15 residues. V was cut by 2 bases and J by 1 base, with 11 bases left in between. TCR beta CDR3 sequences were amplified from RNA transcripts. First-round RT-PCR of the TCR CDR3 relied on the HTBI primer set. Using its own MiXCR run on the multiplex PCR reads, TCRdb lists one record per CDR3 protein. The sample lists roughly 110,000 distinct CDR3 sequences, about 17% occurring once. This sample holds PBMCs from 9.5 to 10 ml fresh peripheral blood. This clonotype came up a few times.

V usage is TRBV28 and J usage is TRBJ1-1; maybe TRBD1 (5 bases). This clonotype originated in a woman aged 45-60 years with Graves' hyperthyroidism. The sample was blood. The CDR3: CASSLLRRGNTEAFF. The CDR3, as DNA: TGTGCCAGCAGTTTACTGCGGAGGGGGAACACTGAAGCTTTCTTT.